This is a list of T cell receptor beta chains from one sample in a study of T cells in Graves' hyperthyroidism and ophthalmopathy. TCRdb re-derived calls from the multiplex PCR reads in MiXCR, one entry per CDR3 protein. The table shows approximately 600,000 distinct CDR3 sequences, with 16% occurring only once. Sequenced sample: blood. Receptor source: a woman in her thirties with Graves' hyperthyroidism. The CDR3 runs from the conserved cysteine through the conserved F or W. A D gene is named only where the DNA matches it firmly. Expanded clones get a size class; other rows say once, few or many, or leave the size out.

CDR3: CASASGPDTQYF
DNA: TGTGCTAGTGCCTCTGGTCCCGATACGCAGTATTTT
J: TRBJ2-3
size: few
V: TRBV12-5
D: -

CDR3: CSARQGGADTQYF
DNA: TGCAGTGCTCGACAGGGAGGGGCAGATACGCAGTATTTT
J: TRBJ2-3
size: many
V: TRBV20-1
D: -

CDR3: CASSFELTLSGNTIYF
DNA: TGTGCCAGCAGTTTTGAGCTAACCCTCTCTGGAAACACCATATATTTT
J: TRBJ1-3
size: many
V: TRBV12-3/TRBV12-4
D: -

CDR3: CASSQGDRGNEKLFF
DNA: TGTGCCAGCAGCCAAGGGGATCGGGGTAATGAAAAACTGTTTTTT
J: TRBJ1-4
size: -
V: TRBV3-1
D: -

CDR3: CASNLPGHLSSYEQYF
DNA: TGTGCCAGCAACTTACCGGGACACCTGAGCTCCTACGAGCAGTACTTC
J: TRBJ2-7
size: few
V: TRBV11-2
D: -

CDR3: CASSEIRLTTGELFF
DNA: TGTGCCAGCAGTGAAATAAGACTGACCACCGGGGAGCTGTTTTTT
J: TRBJ2-2
size: -
V: TRBV6-1
D: -

CDR3: CASSYPSGRAWDEQFF
DNA: TGTGCCAGCAGCTATCCAAGCGGGAGGGCCTGGGATGAGCAGTTCTTC
J: TRBJ2-1
size: -
V: TRBV5-6
D: TRBD2

CDR3: CASSQAGLSGNQPQHF
DNA: TGTGCCAGCAGCCAAGCAGGGCTCAGCGGCAATCAGCCCCAGCATTTT
J: TRBJ1-5
size: -
V: TRBV3-1
D: -

CDR3: CASSPRGSGNTGELFF
DNA: TGTGCCAGCAGCCCCCGTGGTAGCGGGAACACCGGGGAGCTGTTTTTT
J: TRBJ2-2
size: few
V: TRBV13
D: -

CDR3: CASRGAGNGSVDEQFF
DNA: TGTGCCTCACGTGGGGCTGGGAACGGGAGCGTAGATGAGCAGTTCTTC
J: TRBJ2-1
size: -
V: TRBV9
D: -

CDR3: CASRARQGAYEQYF
DNA: TGTGCCAGCAGAGCCAGACAGGGGGCCTACGAGCAGTACTTC
J: TRBJ2-7
size: many
V: TRBV2
D: TRBD1

CDR3: CASSLMAGEADTQYF
DNA: TGTGCCAGCAGTTTAATGGCAGGCGAAGCGGATACGCAGTATTTT
J: TRBJ2-3
size: many
V: TRBV28
D: -

CDR3: CASSLVLAGGEETQYF
DNA: TGTGCCAGCAGCTTGGTCCTAGCGGGAGGGGAAGAGACCCAGTACTTC
J: TRBJ2-5
size: many
V: TRBV5-6
D: TRBD2

CDR3: CSVEMWDNEQFF
DNA: TGCAGCGTTGAAATGTGGGACAATGAGCAGTTCTTC
J: TRBJ2-1
size: -
V: TRBV29-1
D: -

CDR3: CASRLRRGFTDTQYF
DNA: TGTGCCAGTAGGTTGAGAAGGGGCTTCACAGATACGCAGTATTTT
J: TRBJ2-3
size: -
V: TRBV19
D: -

CDR3: CSAIRSSGNTIYF
DNA: TGCAGTGCTATTAGGAGCTCTGGAAACACCATATATTTT
J: TRBJ1-3
size: -
V: TRBV20-1
D: -

CDR3: CALTGLNTEAFF
DNA: TGTGCGTTGACAGGATTGAACACTGAAGCTTTCTTT
J: TRBJ1-1
size: many
V: TRBV28
D: -

CDR3: CASSPGLSGELFF
DNA: TGTGCCAGCAGCCCGGGACTGTCCGGGGAGCTGTTTTTT
J: TRBJ2-2
size: -
V: TRBV7-9
D: -

CDR3: CASTADRAGYTF
DNA: TGTGCCAGCACCGCAGACAGGGCTGGCTACACCTTC
J: TRBJ1-2
size: many
V: TRBV28
D: TRBD1

CDR3: CASRGAGVKTDTQYF
DNA: TGTGCCAGCAGGGGAGCGGGAGTGAAGACAGATACGCAGTATTTT
J: TRBJ2-3
size: -
V: TRBV11-2
D: TRBD2

CDR3: CASGRAGAQETQYF
DNA: TGTGCTAGTGGACGAGCGGGAGCCCAAGAGACCCAGTACTTC
J: TRBJ2-5
size: few
V: TRBV12-5
D: TRBD2

CDR3: CATSLRQGTYEQYF
DNA: TGTGCCACCAGCCTACGACAGGGAACCTACGAGCAGTACTTC
J: TRBJ2-7
size: many
V: TRBV15
D: TRBD1

CDR3: CASSENPGAYNSPLHF
DNA: TGTGCCAGCAGTGAAAACCCAGGGGCCTATAATTCACCCCTCCACTTT
J: TRBJ1-6
size: -
V: TRBV6-1
D: -

CDR3: CASSQLPGGNEQFF
DNA: TGTGCCAGCAGCCAATTACCCGGAGGGAATGAGCAGTTCTTC
J: TRBJ2-1
size: many
V: TRBV3-1
D: -

CDR3: CASSLVLFGDEQYF
DNA: TGTGCCAGCAGCTTAGTATTGTTTGGGGACGAGCAGTACTTC
J: TRBJ2-7
size: -
V: TRBV11-3
D: -

CDR3: CASSPRLATRETDTQYF
DNA: TGTGCCAGCTCACCACGACTAGCGACTCGGGAAACAGATACGCAGTATTTT
J: TRBJ2-3
size: few
V: TRBV18
D: TRBD2

CDR3: CASSPGRSGNTIYF
DNA: TGTGCCAGCAGTCCCGGCAGGTCCGGAAACACCATATATTTT
J: TRBJ1-3
size: many
V: TRBV12-3/TRBV12-4
D: -

CDR3: CASSFQAGMTYNEQFF
DNA: TGCGCCAGCAGCTTCCAGGCCGGGATGACTTACAATGAGCAGTTCTTC
J: TRBJ2-1
size: many
V: TRBV5-1
D: -

CDR3: CASRRGGSDTQYF
DNA: TGTGCCAGCAGGAGGGGCGGCTCAGATACGCAGTATTTT
J: TRBJ2-3
size: many
V: TRBV28
D: -

CDR3: CASRPGTGGRNTEAFF
DNA: TGTGCCAGCAGACCCGGGACAGGGGGCAGGAACACTGAAGCTTTCTTT
J: TRBJ1-1
size: few
V: TRBV7-6
D: TRBD1

CDR3: CASSRRAHGRAADTQYF
DNA: TGTGCCAGCAGCCGAAGGGCTCACGGGAGGGCAGCAGATACGCAGTATTTT
J: TRBJ2-3
size: many
V: TRBV7-9
D: TRBD2

CDR3: CATGQPTDTQYF
DNA: TGTGCCACGGGACAGCCAACAGATACGCAGTATTTT
J: TRBJ2-3
size: -
V: TRBV19
D: TRBD1

CDR3: CASSFPGLPLYSGNTIYF
DNA: TGTGCCAGCAGTTTTCCGGGCCTTCCTCTCTACTCTGGAAACACCATATATTTT
J: TRBJ1-3
size: -
V: TRBV28
D: -

CDR3: CASSLFPGWDQETQYF
DNA: TGTGCCAGCAGCTTATTTCCAGGGTGGGACCAAGAGACCCAGTACTTC
J: TRBJ2-5
size: many
V: TRBV7-2
D: -

CDR3: CASSPPRGSREQYF
DNA: TGTGCCAGCAGTCCCCCCCGGGGATCCCGGGAGCAGTACTTC
J: TRBJ2-7
size: few
V: TRBV6-1
D: -

CDR3: CSASGTGESGANVLTF
DNA: TGCAGTGCTAGTGGGACAGGGGAGTCTGGGGCCAACGTCCTGACTTTC
J: TRBJ2-6
size: -
V: TRBV20-1
D: TRBD1

CDR3: CASSFDEGGRSYEQYF
DNA: TGCGCCAGCAGCTTCGATGAGGGCGGGAGGTCCTACGAGCAGTACTTC
J: TRBJ2-7
size: few
V: TRBV4-1
D: TRBD2

CDR3: CSATGTSGIYEQYF
DNA: TGCAGTGCAACTGGGACTAGCGGGATTTACGAGCAGTACTTC
J: TRBJ2-7
size: -
V: TRBV20-1
D: TRBD2

CDR3: CASSPRAYNEQFF
DNA: TGTGCCAGCAGCCCGCGAGCCTACAATGAGCAGTTCTTC
J: TRBJ2-1
size: many
V: TRBV11-2
D: -

CDR3: CASQRMKGQDHSPLHF
DNA: TGTGCCAGCCAGAGGATGAAGGGACAGGACCATTCACCCCTCCACTTT
J: TRBJ1-6
size: many
V: TRBV6-1
D: TRBD1

CDR3: CAIGAGEEETQYF
DNA: TGTGCCATCGGAGCGGGAGAGGAAGAGACCCAGTACTTC
J: TRBJ2-5
size: many
V: TRBV10-3
D: TRBD2

CDR3: CASSLGNLNTEAFF
DNA: TGTGCCAGCAGCTTAGGGAACCTGAACACTGAAGCTTTCTTT
J: TRBJ1-1
size: many
V: TRBV5-1
D: -

CDR3: CASSQGTTGKLFF
DNA: TGCGCCAGCAGCCAAGGTACGACCGGAAAACTGTTTTTT
J: TRBJ1-4
size: few
V: TRBV4-1
D: -

CDR3: CASSWGYGQPQHF
DNA: TGTGCCAGCAGTTGGGGTTATGGTCAGCCCCAGCATTTT
J: TRBJ1-5
size: many
V: TRBV27
D: -

CDR3: CASSYGQDQGEQYF
DNA: TGTGCCAGCAGTTATGGACAGGACCAAGGCGAGCAGTACTTC
J: TRBJ2-7
size: many
V: TRBV6-6
D: TRBD1

CDR3: CASTLRRDTGELFF
DNA: TGTGCCAGCACCCTTCGGCGGGACACCGGGGAGCTGTTTTTT
J: TRBJ2-2
size: many
V: TRBV6-1
D: -

CDR3: CASSPRTDYEQYF
DNA: TGTGCCAGCAGCCCCAGGACGGACTACGAGCAGTACTTC
J: TRBJ2-7
size: many
V: TRBV7-2
D: -

CDR3: CSARRTDTQYF
DNA: TGCAGTGCTAGACGCACAGATACGCAGTATTTT
J: TRBJ2-3
size: many
V: TRBV20-1
D: -

CDR3: CASSQDPTVDSYEQYF
DNA: TGTGCCAGCAGCCAAGATCCGACAGTAGACTCCTACGAGCAGTACTTC
J: TRBJ2-7
size: few
V: TRBV4-2
D: -

CDR3: CATQRGGQGARETQYF
DNA: TGTGCCACCCAACGAGGGGGACAGGGGGCGCGGGAGACCCAGTACTTC
J: TRBJ2-5
size: -
V: TRBV24-1
D: TRBD1